This entry features one T cell receptor (beta chain) sequence. The sample is drawn from a study of blood T cell repertoires in COVID-19. The V gene's germline CDR1 is SGHTA and CDR2 FQGTGA. V was clipped by 5 bases and J by 3 bases, with 17 bases between them. The CDR3 contains 16 residues. Repertoires were generated with immunoSEQ multiplex PCR, while TCRdb's copy carries only in-frame clones and drops some. The table shows 30,000 to 40,000 clones, with around 82% occurring only once. V gene TRBV7-3 combines with J gene TRBJ2-1; a possible D gene is TRBD1 (6 bases). Sequenced sample: peripheral blood. This TCR was recovered from a man aged 50-59 years with acute or convalescent COVID-19. The CDR3, as DNA: TGTGCCAGCAGCCCGCACGGGACATCCCTCTACAATGAGCAGTTCTTC. This encodes CASSPHGTSLYNEQFF.